This TCR beta chain was recovered during a study of shared clonotypes between healthy human individuals. Study background: Donor composition was two women and three men, aged 18 to 49.

Overall study findings and caveats: Memory subsets generally showed lower estimated richness than naive subsets.

The germline CDR1 and CDR2 sequences are GTSNPN and SVGIG (reference sequence). There are 15 residues in the CDR3. V lost 5 bases to trimming and J lost 6 bases; unmatched junction nucleotides: 12. The method was immunoSEQ multiplex PCR; TCRdb's version includes in-frame clones alone and lacks a portion of them. The sample lists about 2.4 million clones; over 85% were seen once. Comment on this clone: No antigen is known for it.

This TCR was sampled from a man between 18 and 29 years old in good health. Some clones in this sample may be carry-over from other donors' samples. The chain uses TRBV30 and TRBJ1-5; 8 bases line up with TRBD1. Sequencing used naive CD4+ T cells from PBMCs. As to subset: CD45RA+ positively selected. DNA for the CDR3: TGTGCCTGGGCAGACGGACAGGGCCGGAGTCAGCCCCAGCATTTT. It codes for CAWADGQGRSQPQHF.